The rows below give T cell receptor beta chains drawn from one sample of a study of primary melanoma T cells and metastatic recurrence. Some clones are missing from TCRdb's copy, which holds only in-frame ones; the method was immunoSEQ multiplex PCR. The sample consists of about 220 clones, about 90% of them appearing once. The material sequenced was melanoma tumor tissue. The origin of the receptors is a human donor with melanoma. Each CDR3 is given with its conserved first and last residue. The D gene is left open where the match is weak. Expanded clones are given a class, and other clones once, few, many or no size at all.

size,V,J,D,DNA,CDR3
-,TRBV11-3,TRBJ1-1,-,TGTGCTAGCAGCCTCTTTTGGGGGAACACTGAAGCTTTCTTT,CASSLFWGNTEAFF
-,TRBV6-8,TRBJ2-2,-,TGTGCCAGCAGCCGGGATCTCTTAATCGGGGAGCTGTTTTTT,CASSRDLLIGELFF
-,TRBV19,TRBJ1-1,-,TGTGCCAGTAGTATAGTAGGGCAGGGACGGACTGAAGCTTTCTTT,CASSIVGQGRTEAFF
-,TRBV23-1,TRBJ2-3,-,TGCGCCAGCAGTCGGACTACACTCACAGATACGCAGTATTTT,CASSRTTLTDTQYF
few,TRBV11-3,TRBJ2-7,-,TGTGCCAGCAGCTTTATCTCCGGACAATACGAGCAGTACTTC,CASSFISGQYEQYF
-,TRBV7-1,TRBJ2-3,-,TGTGCTAGCAGCTTAGGGGGACATATCACAGATACGCAGTATTTT,CASSLGGHITDTQYF
-,TRBV6-8,TRBJ2-5,-,TGTGCCAGCAGGGAGGAGGACCCCAAGACCCAGTACTTC,CASREEDPKTQYF
-,TRBV19,TRBJ2-3,TRBD2,TGTGCCAGTAGCCGTACCGCCCGTAGCGGGAGTGGGGCAGATACGCAGTATTTT,CASSRTARSGSGADTQYF
-,TRBV23-1,TRBJ2-7,-,TGCGCCAGCAGCCCCCAGACAGGCGCCTACGAGCAGTACTTC,CASSPQTGAYEQYF
-,TRBV9,TRBJ2-1,TRBD1,TGTGCCAGCAGTTTAGCTGGGACAGGGGCCTACAATGAGCAGTTCTTC,CASSLAGTGAYNEQFF
-,TRBV19,TRBJ2-5,-,TGTGCCAGTAGTATAAACGGGAATGGTTTTTGGGAGACCCAGTACTTC,CASSINGNGFWETQYF
-,TRBV5-1,TRBJ2-6,TRBD2,TGCGCCAGCAGCAGGGGAGGGGTGAAGGCGGGAGGCTCGGCCAACGTCCTGACTTTC,CASSRGGVKAGGSANVLTF
-,TRBV6-8,TRBJ1-2,-,TGTGCCAGCAGTCCCCTCGGACTCTATGGCTACACCTTC,CASSPLGLYGYTF
-,TRBV11-3,TRBJ2-7,TRBD2,TGTGCCAGCAGCTTAGGGGGCGGGAGGGCCCTCGAGGAGCAGTACTTC,CASSLGGGRALEEQYF
-,TRBV11-3,TRBJ2-1,TRBD2,TGTGCCAGCAGCACTGCTAGCGGGGGTCATAAAGAGCAGTTCTTC,CASSTASGGHKEQFF
once,TRBV6-7,TRBJ1-1,-,TGTGCCAGCAGTGAAGTCTTTTCTGGTAGGGTCGGAACTGAAGCTTTCTTT,CASSEVFSGRVGTEAFF
-,TRBV6-8,TRBJ1-5,-,TGTGCCAGCAGTTACTCGGGGATGGGTCAGCCCCAGCATTTT,CASSYSGMGQPQHF
-,TRBV19,TRBJ1-1,-,TGTGCCAGTACGTTCGCCGCCGAAGCTTTTTTT,CASTFAAEAFF
once,TRBV18,TRBJ1-1,-,TGTGCCAGCTCACCTTATACGGGTTCCACTGAAGCTTTCTTT,CASSPYTGSTEAFF
few,TRBV11-3,TRBJ1-1,-,TGTGCCAGCAGCCCAGAGGCCTATCTGATGAACACTGAAGCTTTCTTT,CASSPEAYLMNTEAFF
few,TRBV18,TRBJ2-2,-,TGTGCCAGCTTGAGCGACCACACCGGGGAGCTGTTTTTT,CASLSDHTGELFF
-,TRBV19,TRBJ2-2,-,TGTGCCAGTATATCGAGCGGAAGAGGAACCGGGGAGCTGTTTTTT,CASISSGRGTGELFF
-,TRBV7-4,TRBJ1-2,TRBD1,TGTGCCAGCAGCCCTGCACAGGGGGCTAACTATGGCTACACCTTC,CASSPAQGANYGYTF
-,TRBV19,TRBJ2-5,-,TGTGCCAGTCGGACTCCGTCATTGAGGGAGACCCAGTACTTC,CASRTPSLRETQYF
few,TRBV19,TRBJ2-3,-,TGTGCCAGTAGTATAGGAACAGATACGCAGTATTTT,CASSIGTDTQYF
-,TRBV16,TRBJ2-3,-,TGTGCCAGCAGCCAATACTCCGGCACAGATACGCAGTATTTT,CASSQYSGTDTQYF
-,TRBV11-3,TRBJ2-5,TRBD2,TGTGCCAGCAGTTTTCCTAGCGGGGGGGTTCGGGAGACCCAGTACTTC,CASSFPSGGVRETQYF
-,TRBV6-8,TRBJ2-7,TRBD2,TGTGCCAGCCTGAAGCGGGAGTACGAGCAGTACTTC,CASLKREYEQYF
-,TRBV6-8,TRBJ1-2,-,TGTGCCAGCGTCCCCCTCGGTAACAACTATGGCTACACCTTC,CASVPLGNNYGYTF
-,TRBV6-7,TRBJ1-2,TRBD1,TGTGCCAGCAGTTTTTTCCCGGACAGGGTCTATGGCTACACCTTC,CASSFFPDRVYGYTF
-,TRBV5-1,TRBJ2-1,TRBD2,TGCGCCAGCAGCTTGGAAGGTAGCGGGAGCTCCTACAATGAGCAGTTCTTC,CASSLEGSGSSYNEQFF
-,TRBV6-8,TRBJ2-2,TRBD2,TGTGCCATCAGTCCGCAGCTCGGACTAGCGGCCGGGGAGCTGTTTTTT,CAISPQLGLAAGELFF
-,TRBV18,TRBJ2-1,TRBD2,TGTGCCAGCTCACCCGGACTAGCGGGCGCCTACAATGAGCAGTTCTTC,CASSPGLAGAYNEQFF
-,TRBV11-3,TRBJ2-5,-,TGTGCCAGCAGCTTGGGCTACTGGAACTACCAAGAGATCCAGTACTTC,CASSLGYWNYQEIQYF
-,TRBV6-8,TRBJ2-5,TRBD1,TGTGCCAGTTTAGGGGACAGTCAAGAGACCCAGTACTTC,CASLGDSQETQYF